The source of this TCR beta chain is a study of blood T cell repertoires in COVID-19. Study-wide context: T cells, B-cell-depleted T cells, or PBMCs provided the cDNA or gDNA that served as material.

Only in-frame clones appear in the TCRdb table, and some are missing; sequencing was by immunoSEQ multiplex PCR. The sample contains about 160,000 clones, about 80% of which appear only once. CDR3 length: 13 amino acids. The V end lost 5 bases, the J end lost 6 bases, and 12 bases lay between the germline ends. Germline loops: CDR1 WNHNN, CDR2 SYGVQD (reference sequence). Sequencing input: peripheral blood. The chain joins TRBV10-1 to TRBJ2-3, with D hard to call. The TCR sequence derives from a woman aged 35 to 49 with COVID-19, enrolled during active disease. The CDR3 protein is CASSFGPGDTQYF. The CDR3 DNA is TGCGCCAGCAGTTTTGGTCCAGGCGATACGCAGTATTTT.